This T cell receptor (beta chain) originates from a study of beta chain features in type 1 diabetes. Study conclusions and caveats: The study found that naive, central memory and Treg TCRB repertoires appeared more similar in patients than in healthy donors. Small HLA sub-analyses could not settle whether HLA shapes TCRB rearrangement.

Trimming left V 6 bases short and J 0 bases short, with 12 bases between. Germline CDR1 reads MNHNS; CDR2 reads SASEGT. The CDR3 length is 15 residues. The whole isolated RNA underwent reverse transcription, so sequencing captured expressed TCRB transcripts. The protocol was immunoSEQ multiplex PCR, while the TCRdb copy is restricted to in-frame clones and leaves out a portion. Here the sample spans some 160,000 clones, 7% to 10% being singletons. Details on this clone: Its specificity is unknown.

The chain recombines TRBV6-1 with TRBJ2-4; no firm D call. The sequencing sample was made of central memory CD4+ T cells from blood. This clonotype was sampled from a woman between 18 and 29 years old in good health. CDR3 in DNA: TGTGCCAGCAGCCCCACGCGGCTAGCCAAAAACATTCAGTACTTC. It specifies CASSPTRLAKNIQYF.